One and the same sample provided the 23 T cell receptor beta chains below, sequenced in a study of CD8 T cells in Susac syndrome. Random-hexamer reverse transcription was applied to about 0.45 to 1 ug RNA. TCRdb fed the immunoSEQ multiplex PCR reads into MiXCR, producing one record per CDR3 protein. Of hundreds of thousands of distinct CDR3 sequences listed, around 91% are singletons. Source material: CD8+ T cells from PBMCs. Receptor source: a human donor with multiple sclerosis.

Here the CDR3 DNA reads TGTGCCAGCAGTCCCATTAGCGGGGCTACATACGAGCAGTACTTC. Amino acid sequence: CASSPISGATYEQYF. The J gene is TRBJ2-7, the V gene TRBV27, with 8 positions matching TRBD2. This CDR3 contains 15 residues. Germline V lookup: CDR1 MNHEY, CDR2 SMNVEV (reference sequence). V lost 5 bases and J lost 4; bases outside the gene matches: 10.

This chain connects TRBV9 to TRBJ2-2; D unclear. This CDR3 has 14 amino acids. The V and J ends lost 6 bases and 2 bases respectively, with 11 bases between them. The germline CDR1 and CDR2 sequences are SGDLS and YYNGEE. Written as DNA, the CDR3 is TGTGCCAGCACGACTGGGTTCAACACCGGGGAGCTGTTTTTT. Encoded protein: CASTTGFNTGELFF.

This clonotype was recorded only once. J is TRBJ1-1 and V is TRBV20-1; D gene ambiguous. The length of the CDR3 is 12 residues. CDR1 is DFQATT and CDR2 is SNEGSKA in the germline V gene (reference sequence). Deletions cut 7 bases from V and 4 bases from J, with 13 bases between. The CDR3 sequence: CSGSEGVTEAFF. CDR3 coding DNA: TGCAGTGGCTCAGAGGGAGTCACTGAAGCTTTCTTT.

J is TRBJ2-7 and V is TRBV28; no definite D call. There are 12 residues in the CDR3. CDR1 MDHEN and CDR2 SYDVKM come from the germline V gene. The ends were cut back, 6 bases at V and 2 bases at J, with 8 bases in the middle. CDR3: CASSRLTYEQYF. The CDR3 DNA follows: TGTGCCAGCAGCCGGCTTACCTACGAGCAGTACTTC.

CDR3 nucleotide sequence: TGTGCCAGCAGCCTAGGACTAGCGGGAGATCCGTATTTT. Translation gives CASSLGLAGDPYF. This chain connects TRBV27 to TRBJ2-3, with 13 bases identical to TRBD2. The germline CDR1 and CDR2 sequences are MNHEY and SMNVEV (reference sequence). With 6 bases clipped from V and 14 bases from J, the junction kept 8 bases outside the gene matches. The CDR3 length is 13 residues.

This chain joins TRBV6-1 and TRBJ2-2; D remains ambiguous. CDR1 and CDR2 from the germline V gene are MNHNS and SASEGT. Trimming pared 1 base from V and 5 bases from J, leaving 14 bases between. The CDR3 runs to 16 residues. CDR3 DNA: TGTGCCAGCAGTGAAGTGGGGAAGGGTACGACCGGGGAGCTGTTTTTT. Its translation: CASSEVGKGTTGELFF.

This clonotype was counted only a few times. The chain carries TRBV5-6 and TRBJ2-5, with D unclear. V was clipped by 4 bases and J by 5 bases, with 6 bases between them. The CDR3 length is 11 residues. Germline assignment: CDR1 SGHDT and CDR2 YYEEEE. Written as DNA, the CDR3 is TGTGCCAGCAGCCACGGGGAGACCCAGTACTTC. Translation gives CASSHGETQYF. The whole variable domain, remainder taken from reference TRBV5-6 and TRBJ2-5, is DAGVTQSPTHLIKTRGQQVTLRCSPKSGHDTVSWYQQALGQGPQFIFQYYEEEERQRGNFPDRFSGHQFPNYSSELNVNALLLGDSALYLCASSHGETQYFGPGTRLLVL.

The chain links TRBV13 to TRBJ2-1; D unclear. The CDR3 consists of 12 residues. Trimming stripped 5 bases from V and 7 bases from J, with 9 bases between. Germline V gene lookup returns CDR1 PRHDT and CDR2 FYEKMQ (reference sequence). This CDR3 is CASSPQENEQFF. CDR3 sequence (DNA): TGTGCCAGCAGCCCTCAGGAGAATGAGCAGTTCTTC.

This clonotype showed up just a few times. The chain links TRBV27 to TRBJ2-1; possibly TRBD2 for D (5 bases). CDR1 is MNHEY and CDR2 is SMNVEV in the germline V gene (reference sequence). V was shortened by 5 bases and J by 0 bases, with 11 bases between the two germline ends. CDR3 size: 15 residues. In nucleotides, the CDR3 is TGTGCCAGCAGTCCTACGGGGAGCTCCTACAATGAGCAGTTCTTC. Protein product: CASSPTGSSYNEQFF.

The chain links TRBV2 to TRBJ1-5; no clear D. Germline lookup yields CDR1 SNHLY and CDR2 FYNNEI. V was pared by 5 bases and J by 2 bases, with 16 bases between. The CDR3 extends over 16 amino acids. Written as DNA, the CDR3 is TGTGCCAGCAGTATATCATCATGGGGTGGCAATCAGCCCCAGCATTTT. Translating gives CASSISSWGGNQPQHF.

This chain links TRBV6-2 or TRBV6-3 with TRBJ2-3; 8 positions agree with TRBD1. J was trimmed by 13 bases and V by 8 bases; bases with no gene match: 8. The CDR3 runs to 11 residues. Per germline, CDR1 MNHEY and CDR2 SVGEGT. CDR3 residues: CASLQGASKYF. CDR3 DNA sequence: TGTGCCAGCCTCCAGGGGGCTAGCAAGTATTTT.

V and J are TRBV5-1 and TRBJ2-1; 7 bases line up with TRBD2. The CDR3 has 14 amino acids. Germline V lookup: CDR1 SGHRS, CDR2 YFSETQ. Trimming at V came to 5 bases and at J to 7 bases, leaving 9 bases not matched to a gene. The CDR3 bases are TGCGCCAGCAGACCCTGGCGGGAGAAGAATGAGCAGTTCTTC. The encoded protein is CASRPWREKNEQFF.

This chain links TRBV6-5 with TRBJ2-1; 10 nucleotides match TRBD2. The CDR3 is 14 amino acids. The ends lost 5 bases at V and 3 bases at J; junction bases unmatched: 1. The germline gives CDR1 MNHEY, CDR2 SVGAGI. DNA of the CDR3: TGTGCCAGCAGTCGGACTAGCGGCTACAATGAGCAGTTCTTC. Residues: CASSRTSGYNEQFF.

V usage is TRBV24-1 and J usage is TRBJ2-7, with D maybe TRBD1 (8 bases). Germline V gene data show CDR1 as KGHDR and CDR2 as SFDVKD. The CDR3 totals 16 residues. V was pared by 3 bases and J by 5 bases, with 19 bases between. Written as DNA, the CDR3 is TGTGCCACCAGTGATCCGAAGAGGACAGGGAGGGACGAGCAGTACTTC. Protein product: CATSDPKRTGRDEQYF.

The chain couples TRBV27 to TRBJ1-5; D is perhaps TRBD1 (5 bases). Trimming removed 4 bases from V and 5 bases from J, with 9 bases in between. In germline, CDR1 is MNHEY, CDR2 SMNVEV (reference sequence). The CDR3 has 13 residues. CDR3 sequence: CASSWGGHQPQHF. In DNA form, the CDR3 reads TGTGCCAGCAGTTGGGGGGGACATCAGCCCCAGCATTTT.

V usage is TRBV27 and J usage is TRBJ2-7; D perhaps matches TRBD2 (5 bases). V was shortened by 5 bases and J by 2 bases, with 22 bases between the two germline ends. The germline CDR1 and CDR2 sequences are MNHEY and SMNVEV (reference sequence). The CDR3 has 17 residues. The CDR3 protein is CASSPRVGVTQAYEQYF. CDR3 nucleotides: TGTGCCAGCAGTCCGAGGGTCGGGGTTACGCAGGCCTACGAGCAGTACTTC.

The genes are TRBV6-6 and TRBJ2-1; no reliable D call. CDR1 MNHNY and CDR2 SVGAGI come from the germline V gene (reference sequence). V was clipped by 7 bases and J by 5 bases, with 6 bases between them. CDR3 length: 11 amino acids. The CDR3 nucleotides are TGTGCCAGCAATTCAGACAATGAGCAGTTCTTC. Translation gives CASNSDNEQFF.

The chain joins TRBV7-3 to TRBJ1-2; 10 nucleotides line up with TRBD1. CDR3 length equals 13 residues. Germline CDR1 is SGHTA and CDR2 is FQGTGA. J gave up 7 bases and V 3 bases, and 2 bases lay outside the gene matches. CDR3 amino acids: CASSLTGGPGYTF. The CDR3 region has the DNA TGTGCCAGCAGCTTGACAGGGGGCCCTGGCTACACCTTC.

The rearrangement links TRBV4-3 to TRBJ2-1; D tentatively fits TRBD1 or TRBD2 (6 bases each). V was shortened by 0 bases and J by 0 bases, with 15 bases between the two germline ends. The CDR3 runs to 18 residues. From germline, CDR1 is LGHNA and CDR2 YSLEER. The CDR3, as DNA: TGCGCCAGCAGCCAAGACGGGGGCGGGGTGAGCTCCTACAATGAGCAGTTCTTC. Translated, it gives CASSQDGGGVSSYNEQFF.

V is TRBV7-6 and J is TRBJ1-4, with 10 bases matching TRBD1. Germline V gene data show CDR1 as SGHVS and CDR2 as FNYEAQ. V shed 5 bases and J 12 bases; nucleotides not matched to a gene: 3. The CDR3 is 12 amino acids. This CDR3 is CASSPGQGELFF. CDR3 sequence (DNA): TGTGCCAGCAGCCCTGGACAGGGGGAACTGTTTTTT.

The chain recombines TRBV15 with TRBJ2-5; 7 bases match TRBD2. Losses at the gene ends were 1 base for V and 2 bases for J; bases not matched to a gene: 4. There are 15 residues in the CDR3. The germline V gene encodes CDR1 LNHNV and CDR2 YYDKDF (reference sequence). DNA of the CDR3: TGTGCCACCAGCAGAGTAGCGGGCCAGCAAGAGACCCAGTACTTC. This gives the protein CATSRVAGQQETQYF.

The chain joins TRBV5-5 to TRBJ1-4, with D uncertain. V was shortened by 0 bases and J by 8 bases, with 17 bases between the two germline ends. This CDR3 contains 16 residues. The germline V gene encodes CDR1 SGHKS and CDR2 YYEKEE (reference sequence). In DNA, the CDR3 is TGTGCCAGCAGCTTGGTTTTACGGGAGGCAGAGGAAAAACTGTTTTTT. It encodes CASSLVLREAEEKLFF.

V gene TRBV6-2 or TRBV6-3 combines with J gene TRBJ2-1, with 11 bases that match TRBD1. CDR3 size: 15 residues. J gave up 10 bases and V 4 bases, and 9 bases lay outside the gene matches. CDR1 and CDR2 from the germline V gene are MNHEY and SVGEGT. CDR3 residues: CASSLPRTGGYEQFF. The DNA of the CDR3 is TGTGCCAGCAGTTTACCGCGGACAGGGGGCTACGAGCAGTTCTTC.